Below, 5 T cell receptor beta chains from the same sample are listed, as sequenced in a study of blood T cell repertoires in COVID-19. The table came from immunoSEQ multiplex PCR; TCRdb's copy has only in-frame clones and leaves some out. The sample yields approximately 54,000 clones, around nine tenths seen once. The source material was peripheral blood. These receptor sequences come from a man aged 45 to 65 with acute or convalescent COVID-19.

The genes are TRBV3-1 (or the pseudogene TRBV3-2) and TRBJ2-5; D is perhaps TRBD1 (6 bases). The CDR3 totals 15 residues. Germline assignment: CDR1 LGHDT and CDR2 YNNKEL (reference sequence). Between the trimmed V and J ends, which lost 3 bases and 3 bases, there was a span of 14 bases. CDR3 protein: CASSHGDKGKETQYF. CDR3 DNA: TGTGCCAGCAGCCACGGGGACAAGGGTAAAGAGACCCAGTACTTC.

This chain uses TRBV6-2 or TRBV6-3 with TRBJ1-1; D possibly corresponds to TRBD1 (5 bases). The CDR3 covers 17 residues. Trimming removed 2 bases from V and 1 base from J, with 17 bases in between. Per germline, CDR1 MNHEY and CDR2 SVGEGT. CDR3 DNA: TGTGCCAGCAGTTACCATGGCCGGGGGTTGAGGAACACTGAAGCTTTCTTT. It encodes CASSYHGRGLRNTEAFF.

The chain uses TRBV4-1 and TRBJ1-4; 8 bases match TRBD1. CDR3 length equals 17 residues. The V gene's germline CDR1 is MGHRA and CDR2 YSYEKL. Losses at the gene ends were 3 bases for V and 2 bases for J; bases not matched to a gene: 8. Here the CDR3 reads CASSQNPQGVTNEKLFF. The CDR3 bases are TGCGCCAGCAGCCAGAACCCACAGGGGGTTACTAATGAAAAACTGTTTTTT.

Worth noting for this clone: Other nucleotide sequences in the sample specify the same CDR3. The chain has TRBV12-3 or TRBV12-4 and TRBJ1-1, with D unresolved. CDR3 length equals 12 residues. V was pared by 5 bases and J by 5 bases, with 9 bases between. DNA for the CDR3: TGTGCCAGCAGTCCCCGGGGTACTGAAGCTTTCTTT. It encodes CASSPRGTEAFF.

This chain connects TRBV6-6 to TRBJ1-1; D is perhaps TRBD1 (6 bases). This CDR3 contains 14 residues. Per the germline V gene, CDR1 is MNHNY and CDR2 is SVGAGI (reference sequence). V was trimmed by 6 bases and J by 1 base, leaving 12 bases between them. The CDR3 sequence is CASRPGTRNTEAFF. The CDR3 nucleotides are TGTGCCAGCAGGCCCGGGACAAGGAACACTGAAGCTTTCTTT.